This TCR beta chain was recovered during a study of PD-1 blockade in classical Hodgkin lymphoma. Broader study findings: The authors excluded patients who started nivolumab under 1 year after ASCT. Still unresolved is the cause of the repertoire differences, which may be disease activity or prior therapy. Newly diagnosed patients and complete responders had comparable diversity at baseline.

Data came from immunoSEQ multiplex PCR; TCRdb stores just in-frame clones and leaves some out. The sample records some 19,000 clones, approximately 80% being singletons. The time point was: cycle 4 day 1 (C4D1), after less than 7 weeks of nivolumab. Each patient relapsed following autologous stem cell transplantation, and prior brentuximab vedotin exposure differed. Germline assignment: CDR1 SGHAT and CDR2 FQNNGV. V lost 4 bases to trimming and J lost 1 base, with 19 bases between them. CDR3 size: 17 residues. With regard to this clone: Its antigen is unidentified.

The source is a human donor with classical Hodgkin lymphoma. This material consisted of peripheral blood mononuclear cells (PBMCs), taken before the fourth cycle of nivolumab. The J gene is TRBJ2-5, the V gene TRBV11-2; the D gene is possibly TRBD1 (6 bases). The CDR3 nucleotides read TGTGCCAGCAGCTCAGTAAGGGGGAGCTTACCCCAAGAGACCCAGTACTTC. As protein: CASSSVRGSLPQETQYF.